A single count supports the clone carrying this T cell receptor beta chain. The data were taken from a study of blood T cell repertoires in COVID-19. This CDR3 has 14 residues. Germline CDR1 reads SNHLY; CDR2 reads FYNNEI. V was cut by 9 bases and J by 0 bases, with 14 bases left in between. Clones were read by immunoSEQ multiplex PCR, and TCRdb kept only the in-frame ones, dropping some. The sample consists of approximately 99,000 clones, around 83% of them appearing once. This sequence originates from a woman aged 60-70 years in a cohort sampled during active or convalescent COVID-19. The chain recombines TRBV2 with TRBJ1-2; D might be TRBD1 (6 bases). Source material: peripheral blood. CDR3 in amino acids: CARGEDRANYGYTF. Here the CDR3 DNA reads TGTGCCAGGGGTGAGGACAGAGCTAACTATGGCTACACCTTC.